This record looks at one TCR beta chain sequence and its context. The data originate from a study of blood T cell repertoires in COVID-19. Study information: The United States, Italy and Spain provided the acute and convalescent COVID-19 samples. Sample material is recorded as cDNA or gDNA derived from T cells, B-cell-depleted T cells, or PBMCs.

Authors' processing steps: Reference gene primer amplification gave nucleated cell count estimates. Using immunoSEQ multiplex PCR, the repertoire was profiled, and TCRdb retains in-frame clones only, with some absent. The V and J calls and clone size were taken over from that table, and D and trimming were inferred from the DNA. The sample yields under 250,000 clones, more than 80% seen once. Germline CDR1 SGHTS, CDR2 YDEGEE. V was clipped by 3 bases and J by 5 bases, with 17 bases between them. CDR3 length: 15 amino acids. This TCR derives from a human donor in a cohort sampled during active COVID-19. The sequenced sample consisted of peripheral blood. This chain links TRBV5-8 with TRBJ1-2, with D maybe TRBD1 (5 bases). The CDR3 DNA follows: TGTGCCAGCAGCTCATACAGGTTGAGGATGTATGGCTACACCTTC. Amino acid sequence: CASSSYRLRMYGYTF.